The present TCR beta chain was sequenced within a study of T cell responses to AZD1222 COVID-19 vaccine. Trimming removed 5 bases from V and 0 bases from J, with 10 bases in between. The germline CDR1 and CDR2 sequences are SGHTA and FQGNSA. The CDR3 has 14 residues. Data came from immunoSEQ multiplex PCR; TCRdb stores just in-frame clones and leaves some out. The sample yields over 100,000 clones, about nine tenths seen once. This clone was recorded only once. The antigen is unknown. Study-level points and caveats: Epitopes outside B.1.351 and B.1.1.7 mutated regions reportedly drew nearly half of spike TCRs.

The sequence was obtained from an adult in good health. Sequencing used peripheral blood, obtained on day 0 of AZD1222 vaccination. The chain couples TRBV7-2 to TRBJ1-1; D gene uncertain. Here the CDR3 DNA reads TGTGCCAGCAGCCACGGACGGATGAACACTGAAGCTTTCTTT. It specifies CASSHGRMNTEAFF.